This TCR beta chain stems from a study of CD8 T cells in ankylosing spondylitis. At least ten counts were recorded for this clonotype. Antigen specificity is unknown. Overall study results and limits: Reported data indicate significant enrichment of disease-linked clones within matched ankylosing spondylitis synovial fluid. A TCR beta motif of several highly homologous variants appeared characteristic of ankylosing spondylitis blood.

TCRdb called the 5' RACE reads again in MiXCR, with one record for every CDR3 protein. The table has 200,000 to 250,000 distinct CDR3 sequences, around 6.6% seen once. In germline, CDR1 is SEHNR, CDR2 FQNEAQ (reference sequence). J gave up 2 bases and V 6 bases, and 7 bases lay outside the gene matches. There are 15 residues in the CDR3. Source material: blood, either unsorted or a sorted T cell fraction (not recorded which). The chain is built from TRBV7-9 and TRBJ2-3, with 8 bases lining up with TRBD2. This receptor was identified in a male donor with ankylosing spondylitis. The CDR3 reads CASSQLAAVTDTQYF. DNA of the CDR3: TGTGCCAGCAGTCAACTAGCGGCAGTCACAGATACGCAGTATTTT. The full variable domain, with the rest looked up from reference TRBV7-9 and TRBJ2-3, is DTGVSQNPRHKITKRGQNVTFRCDPISEHNRLYWYRQTLGQGPEFLTYFQNEAQLEKSRLLSDRFSAERPKGSFSTLEIQRTEQGDSAMYLCASSQLAAVTDTQYFGPGTRLTVL.